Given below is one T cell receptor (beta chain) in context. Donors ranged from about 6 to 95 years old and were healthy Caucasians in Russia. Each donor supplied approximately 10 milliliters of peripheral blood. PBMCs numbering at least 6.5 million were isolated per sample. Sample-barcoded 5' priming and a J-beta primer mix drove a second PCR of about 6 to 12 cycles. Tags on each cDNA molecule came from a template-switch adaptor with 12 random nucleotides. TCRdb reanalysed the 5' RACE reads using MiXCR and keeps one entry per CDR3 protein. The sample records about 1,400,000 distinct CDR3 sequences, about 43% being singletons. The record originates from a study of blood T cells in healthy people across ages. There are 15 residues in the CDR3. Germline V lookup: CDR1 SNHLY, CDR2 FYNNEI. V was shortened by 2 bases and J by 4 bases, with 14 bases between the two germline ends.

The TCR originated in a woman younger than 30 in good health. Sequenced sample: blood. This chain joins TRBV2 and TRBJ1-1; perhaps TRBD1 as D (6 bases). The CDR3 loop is CASSESGGRSTEAFF. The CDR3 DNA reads TGTGCCAGCAGTGAATCCGGGGGGCGTTCCACTGAAGCTTTCTTT.